The rows below give T cell receptor beta chains drawn from one sample of a study of OX40 agonist ivuxolimab in advanced cancers. Some clones are missing from TCRdb's copy, which holds only in-frame ones; the method was immunoSEQ multiplex PCR. The sample lists 70,000 to 75,000 clones, approximately 90% occurring once. The sample was CD4+ or CD8+ T cells sorted from blood, taken in a trial of the OX40 agonist ivuxolimab. These receptors came from an adult with an advanced solid tumor such as melanoma, head and neck, liver or kidney cancer. Each CDR3 is given with its conserved first and last residue. D genes are given only for firm matches. Clone size is stated in some rows and not others, as once, few, many or a class when expanded.

TGTGCCAGCGGAACAGGGATCTATGGCTACACCTTC CASGTGIYGYTF TRBJ1-2 . . TRBV25-1
TGTGCCAGCAGCCCCTGGCCGATCGATGAGCAGTTCTTC CASSPWPIDEQFF TRBJ2-1 . . TRBV11-2
TGTGCCAGCAGCGTAGTAAGGTCAGACGGGGCCAACGTCCTGACTTTC CASSVVRSDGANVLTF TRBJ2-6 . . TRBV9
TGTGCCAGCAGCCAAGAGCTAGCAGTCTACAATGAGCAGTTCTTC CASSQELAVYNEQFF TRBJ2-1 . . TRBV7-2
TGTGCCAGCAGCCCGATTGGCGGGAGTGGGGCAGATACGCAGTATTTT CASSPIGGSGADTQYF TRBJ2-3 . TRBD2 TRBV5-6
TGTGCCATCAGCCACCTTGGACTAGCGGGAGGATCGGCCTACAATGAGCAGTTCTTC CAISHLGLAGGSAYNEQFF TRBJ2-1 . TRBD2 TRBV10-3
TGTGCCAGCAGTCCAGACTTAGTAAACTATGGCTACACCTTC CASSPDLVNYGYTF TRBJ1-2 . . TRBV28
TGTGCCAGCAGTCCCCGAGATACGCAGTATTTT CASSPRDTQYF TRBJ2-3 . . TRBV28
TGTGCCAGCAGCCTAGCTAGGGGCGACAATGAGCAGTTCTTC CASSLARGDNEQFF TRBJ2-1 . . TRBV9
TGCGCCAGCAACAGGGACCAAGAGACCCAGTACTTC CASNRDQETQYF TRBJ2-5 . . TRBV5-1
TGTGCCAGCACCCCAAGCAGGGTCGGGCAGCCCCAGCATTTT CASTPSRVGQPQHF TRBJ1-5 . . TRBV2
TGTGCCAGCAGGGCCAGTTCCTACGAGCAGTACTTC CASRASSYEQYF TRBJ2-7 once . TRBV6-5
TGTGCCAGCAGCCGGGACCGGGCCCGGGAGCAGTACTTC CASSRDRAREQYF TRBJ2-7 . . TRBV6-1
TGTGCCTGGAGTGCCGGGACAGGGATGGATGAAAAACTGTTTTTT CAWSAGTGMDEKLFF TRBJ1-4 . TRBD1 TRBV30
TGTGCCAGCAGCTTGATTGGAGGGAGCGCCGGGGAGCTGTTTTTT CASSLIGGSAGELFF TRBJ2-2 . . TRBV5-4
TGTGCCACAGGCGAGGGAGGAGGAGAGACCCAGTACTTC CATGEGGGETQYF TRBJ2-5 . . TRBV19
TGTGCCAGCAGCCAACTAAGGGGTAGAGGGAACACAGATACGCAGTATTTT CASSQLRGRGNTDTQYF TRBJ2-3 . . TRBV14
TGTGCCAGCAGCTTGCAAGGACGGAGGAACACTGAAGCTTTCTTT CASSLQGRRNTEAFF TRBJ1-1 . . TRBV5-8
TGCGCCAGCAGCCAGGAAGGGACAGGGGACACTGAAGCTTTCTTT CASSQEGTGDTEAFF TRBJ1-1 . TRBD1 TRBV4-3
TGTGCCAGCAGCCCGGGACAGGGGGCGTTCCGGGAGACCCAGTACTTC CASSPGQGAFRETQYF TRBJ2-5 . TRBD1 TRBV7-2
TGTGCCAGTAGTACCCTCAATCAGCCCCAGCATTTT CASSTLNQPQHF TRBJ1-5 . . TRBV19
TGTGCCTGGAGACTAGCGGGGGTGGAGACCCAGTACTTC CAWRLAGVETQYF TRBJ2-5 . TRBD2 TRBV30
TGTGCCAGCAGCTTGTTTCACAGACACGAGCAGTACTTC CASSLFHRHEQYF TRBJ2-7 . . TRBV5-4
TGTGCCAGCAGTTACTCGAATTTTGAACCCCAGCATTTT CASSYSNFEPQHF TRBJ1-5 . . TRBV6-5
TGTGCCAGCAGCTCACCGAGCGGGAGAGGGAGCTCCTACAATGAGCAGTTCTTC CASSSPSGRGSSYNEQFF TRBJ2-1 . TRBD2 TRBV7-9
TGTGCCAGCAGTGAGATGGGCGGGGGCAATGAGCAGTTCTTC CASSEMGGGNEQFF TRBJ2-1 . TRBD2 TRBV6-4
TGTGCCAGCAGTAGGACAGGGTACGGGCAGTACTTC CASSRTGYGQYF TRBJ2-7 few TRBD1 TRBV25-1
TGTGCCAGCAGCTTAGGGTGGGCAAGCGATGAGCAGTTCTTC CASSLGWASDEQFF TRBJ2-1 . . TRBV7-9
TGTGCCAGCATCAAAGGAGGGGGGAGATCGAGCAATCAGCCCCAGCATTTT CASIKGGGRSSNQPQHF TRBJ1-5 . . TRBV28
TGTGCCAGCAGTTACTCATTGTTGAGACAAGAAGCTTTCTTT CASSYSLLRQEAFF TRBJ1-1 . . TRBV6-5
TGTGCCTGGAGACGGGCCGGGAACACTGAAGCTTTCTTT CAWRRAGNTEAFF TRBJ1-1 . . TRBV30
TGTGCCAGCAGTCTCCGCGGGAGATGGGATGAGCAGTTCTTC CASSLRGRWDEQFF TRBJ2-1 few TRBD2 TRBV2
TGCGCCAGCACCGGGACAGGGGCTCTTAATGAAAAACTGTTTTTT CASTGTGALNEKLFF TRBJ1-4 . TRBD1 TRBV5-1
TGTGCCAGCAGTCTGCGACTAGCGGGAGTGACAGATACGCAGTATTTT CASSLRLAGVTDTQYF TRBJ2-3 . TRBD2 TRBV25-1
TGTGCCAGCAGCCCAAATTATGCGGGTTACACCGGGGAGCTGTTTTTT CASSPNYAGYTGELFF TRBJ2-2 once . TRBV7-2
TGTGCCAACACCCTAAGGACGAAAAAACTGTTTTTT CANTLRTKKLFF TRBJ1-4 . . TRBV27
TGTGCCAGCTCACCACGGAGCGGTTACGACGAGCAGTACTTC CASSPRSGYDEQYF TRBJ2-7 . . TRBV18
TGTGCCAGGGCGGTCGAGACGCTAGAAGGTACTGGCTACACCTTC CARAVETLEGTGYTF TRBJ1-2 . . TRBV5-6
TGTGCCAGCTCCCCACCGGGACTAGCGAAAGAGACCCAGTACTTC CASSPPGLAKETQYF TRBJ2-5 . TRBD2 TRBV18
TGTGCCAGCAGCACTCTTCTGGGACTAGCGGGAGGCCCAGATACGCAGTATTTT CASSTLLGLAGGPDTQYF TRBJ2-3 . TRBD2 TRBV7-9
TGTGCCAGCAGTCCCGGACAGGAAGGTGGCTACACCTTC CASSPGQEGGYTF TRBJ1-2 . TRBD1 TRBV27
TGTGCCAGCAGCATCCTACTGACAGGCGCGAATGAAAAACTGTTTTTT CASSILLTGANEKLFF TRBJ1-4 . . TRBV5-6
TGTGCCAGCAGCATACTTACGGGACAGGGGGTCAATGGCTACACCTTC CASSILTGQGVNGYTF TRBJ1-2 once TRBD1 TRBV7-6
TGTGCCAGCAGTTTAAAGACCCAGTACTTC CASSLKTQYF TRBJ2-5 once . TRBV2
TGTGCCAGTAGCCCCGGTGCAACTAATGAAAAACTGTTTTTT CASSPGATNEKLFF TRBJ1-4 . . TRBV19
TGTGCCAGCACCCGGGACGGATTAGGCTACACCTTC CASTRDGLGYTF TRBJ1-2 . . TRBV7-9
TGTGCCAGCAGCTCCCGGGACAGGTCCAGCGAGCAGTACTTC CASSSRDRSSEQYF TRBJ2-7 . TRBD1 TRBV7-2
TGTGCCAGCACAACGAGGACAGGGGGGATCTACGAGCAGTACTTC CASTTRTGGIYEQYF TRBJ2-7 . TRBD1 TRBV6-5
TGTGCCAGCAGCCTTAGGACAGGATCAGATACGCAGTATTTT CASSLRTGSDTQYF TRBJ2-3 . TRBD1 TRBV7-9
TGTGCCAGCAGCTTAGTTTCTAGCGGGAGGGAGGAGACCCAGTACTTC CASSLVSSGREETQYF TRBJ2-5 . TRBD2 TRBV11-2
TGTGCCAGCACAGCAGGGGGCTACAATGAGCAGTTCTTC CASTAGGYNEQFF TRBJ2-1 . TRBD1 TRBV2
TGTGCCAGCAGACGTCTGCGGGATATCCACAATGAGCAGTTCTTC CASRRLRDIHNEQFF TRBJ2-1 . . TRBV5-8
TGTGCCAGCAGCTCCTCCCCACAGGGCCCCTACGAGCAGTACTTC CASSSSPQGPYEQYF TRBJ2-7 . . TRBV5-5